One T cell receptor (beta chain) is described in this entry. The antigen is undetermined. Clones were sequenced by immunoSEQ multiplex PCR, and TCRdb holds only the in-frame ones, with some missing. Of about 590,000 clones in the sample, less than 97% were seen once. This sample was included in a study of shared clonotypes between healthy human individuals. Study-level information: CD4 naive and memory got three plates each, CD8 naive two, CD8 memory one.

Trimming shortened V by 0 bases and J by 3 bases, and 12 bases separated the two germline ends. The CDR3 spans 16 residues. CDR1 and CDR2 (germline): SGHDT, YYEEEE. General study findings and limits: Sequencing depth was a factor that was expected to affect clonotype sharing among donors. Relative to clonotypes present in all four donors, those not shared had lower generation probabilities. Four donors held about 4.6% of naive CD4 clonotypes in common.

Terminally differentiated effector memory CD45RA+ cells were excluded by CCR7 positive selection of CD45RO-negative cells. The sequenced sample was naive CD8+ T cells sorted from blood. This TCR was recovered from a woman in her 30s in good health. The J gene is TRBJ2-2, the V gene TRBV5-6; D is undetermined. Here the CDR3 reads CASSLALYSYTGELFF. CDR3 nucleotide sequence: TGTGCCAGCAGCTTGGCACTGTACAGTTACACCGGGGAGCTGTTTTTT.